The entry below gives a single TCR beta chain sequence along with its context. In the authors' workflow: Reference gene primer amplification yielded estimated nucleated cell counts. TCRdb keeps only in-frame clones here, not all; method: immunoSEQ multiplex PCR. That table furnishes V, J and clone size, whereas the DNA furnished D and trimming. The sample holds over 200,000 clones, more than 70% seen once. The CDR3 totals 14 residues. The V segment lost 6 bases and the J segment 6 bases; nucleotides outside the gene matches: 6. In germline, CDR1 is ENHRY, CDR2 SYGVKD. This record belongs to a study of blood T cell repertoires in COVID-19. As for the study in general: Acute and convalescent COVID-19 samples came from the United States, Italy and Spain. PBMCs, B-cell-depleted T cells, or T cells provided the cDNA or gDNA that made up the material.

The source of this sequence is an older man with acute or convalescent COVID-19. Sequencing was performed on peripheral blood. The chain uses TRBV10-3 and TRBJ1-5, with 9 bases matching TRBD1. The CDR3 nucleotides read TGTGCCATCAGCGATGACAGGGGGGCTCAGCCCCAGCATTTT. It yields the protein CAISDDRGAQPQHF.